This T cell receptor (beta chain) was retrieved from a study of cytomegalovirus exposure and HLA in healthy donors. Primers included in the PCR were 60 Vbeta and 13 Jbeta primers. Sequencing was performed with immunoSEQ multiplex PCR; in TCRdb, only in-frame clones are kept and a portion is missing. The sample shows 150,000 to 200,000 clones, 75% to 90% of them seen only once. Sample: PBMCs. The receptor was derived from a girl aged 2 to 9 in good health and CMV-seropositive.

CDR3 nucleotides: TGTGCCAGCAGCCCGACAGGGGGAGGTCAGCCCCAGCATTTT. Translated, it gives CASSPTGGGQPQHF. The genes are TRBV6-1 and TRBJ1-5; 9 bases align to TRBD1. The V segment lost 6 bases and the J segment 6 bases; nucleotides outside the gene matches: 6. The germline V gene has CDR1 MNHNS and CDR2 SASEGT. This CDR3 region has 14 residues.